Below, one T cell receptor beta chain is given with its context. With random hexamers, about 0.45 to 1 ug RNA was reverse transcribed. Multiplex PCR with immunoSEQ amplified the TCR beta CDR3 across 54 Vbeta and 13 Jbeta. Via MiXCR, TCRdb re-called the immunoSEQ multiplex PCR reads, giving one row per CDR3 protein. The sample consists of roughly 300,000 distinct CDR3 sequences, approximately 81% of them appearing once. This sample is drawn from a study of CD8 T cells in Susac syndrome. The CDR3 length is 14 residues. Germline loops: CDR1 DFQATT, CDR2 SNEGSKA (reference sequence). Trimming removed 3 bases from V and 2 bases from J; junction bases left unmatched: 5. TCR beta was sequenced from blood CD8+ and CD4+ T cells. Treatment-naive patients with stable or active relapsing-remitting disease were the multiple sclerosis controls. TEMRA cells were FACS-enriched, with CD8+ and CD4+ T cells isolated negatively.

The chain has TRBV20-1 and TRBJ2-5; the match to TRBD2 covers 8 bases. Sequencing used CD8+ T cells from PBMCs. The TCR was taken from a human donor with multiple sclerosis. This CDR3 reads CSASPTSGQETQYF. As DNA, the CDR3 is TGCAGTGCTAGTCCTACTAGCGGACAAGAGACCCAGTACTTC.